These T cell receptor beta chains were read from a single sample in a study of T cell responses to AZD1222 COVID-19 vaccine. Method: immunoSEQ multiplex PCR; TCRdb's copy keeps in-frame clones and lacks some. The sample carries 50,000 or so clones, roughly 88% recorded once. Sequenced here: peripheral blood, sampled on day 0 of AZD1222 vaccination. These receptors all come from an adult in good health. Both conserved end residues are part of each CDR3. Fields, in order: V gene, J gene, CDR3 protein.

TRBV5-8	TRBJ1-2	CASSLGTPNYGYTF
TRBV9	TRBJ2-1	CASSVGSHSRRGYNEQFF
TRBV11-3	TRBJ2-1	CASSSVPVNEQFF
TRBV12-5	TRBJ2-1	CASGLPPTSGPMRYNEQFF
TRBV7-9	TRBJ2-7	CASSLMEAQTYEQYF
TRBV27	TRBJ1-2	CASSFGQAGRGYTF
TRBV6-5	TRBJ2-1	CASTEGTGGRYEQFF
TRBV5-4	TRBJ1-3	CASSLDSSGNTIYF
TRBV5-1	TRBJ2-1	CASSVLAGGNNEQFF
TRBV4-3	TRBJ1-2	CASSQDGFGQGKNYGYTF
TRBV5-1	TRBJ1-2	CASRPLTGNYGYTF
TRBV25-1	TRBJ2-7	CASSPRISYEQYF
TRBV5-1	TRBJ2-3	CASSLDGTSGTDTQYF
TRBV27	TRBJ2-3	CASSLGPDHHQYF
TRBV3-1/TRBV3-2	TRBJ2-4	CASSQDRTKGHIQYF
TRBV5-1	TRBJ2-7	CASKLGTGIYEQYF
TRBV6-6	TRBJ1-1	CASSYDRLNTEAFF
TRBV5-4	TRBJ2-1	CASSFSGSSYNEQFF
TRBV30	TRBJ1-2	CAWRIAAVNYGYTF
TRBV20-1	TRBJ2-7	CSASDSGIGQYF
TRBV7-8	TRBJ2-2	CASRPSRREERAGELFF
TRBV30	TRBJ2-2	CAWKASRGTGELFF
TRBV6-5	TRBJ1-1	CASSTRGGLTEAFF
TRBV11-3	TRBJ1-3	CASSTGIGNTIYF
TRBV19	TRBJ1-3	CASSSLSSGNTIYF
TRBV7-8	TRBJ1-5	CASSFQGQGNQPQHF
TRBV24-1	TRBJ2-3	CATSDHLAVGTDTQYF
TRBV19	TRBJ1-4	CASSIGGTPDNEKLFF
TRBV3-1/TRBV3-2	TRBJ2-1	CASNIQGALEQFF
TRBV13	TRBJ1-4	CASSLGESGKLFF
TRBV6-5	TRBJ1-4	CASNLRGWNEKLFF
TRBV4-1	TRBJ1-3	CASTPGQGGFGNTIYF
TRBV6-5	TRBJ2-2	CASSTPIQAGELFF
TRBV6-1	TRBJ1-6	CASSEMILGAVDF
TRBV14	TRBJ2-3	CASSPGLSRADTQYF
TRBV19	TRBJ2-3	CASSIARGSGHTDTQYF
TRBV7-2	TRBJ2-1	CASSPRGGQGEQFF
TRBV28	TRBJ2-1	CASRFSGSGYNEQFF
TRBV19	TRBJ1-1	CASSSTGNTEAFF
TRBV3-1/TRBV3-2	TRBJ1-2	CASSHTGGNYGYTF
TRBV2	TRBJ1-2	CASSVGQILYGYTF
TRBV19	TRBJ2-1	CASSIQAAGGVDEQFF
TRBV5-1	TRBJ1-1	CASSLWGENTEAFF
TRBV3-1/TRBV3-2	TRBJ2-1	CASSQGRASTHEQFF
TRBV5-6	TRBJ1-1	CASSLVSQTFF
TRBV29-1	TRBJ2-7	CSMGNGGRRYEQYF
TRBV7-9	TRBJ2-7	CASSFVAGTSSGQYF
TRBV3-1/TRBV3-2	TRBJ1-6	CASSQDLAGSNSPLHF
TRBV2	TRBJ2-2	CASRPRYTGELFF
TRBV7-2	TRBJ2-7	CASSAQGNAYEQYF